This entry lists 5 T cell receptor beta chains sequenced from one sample in a study of CD8 T cells in ankylosing spondylitis. Using its own MiXCR run on the 5' RACE reads, TCRdb lists one record per CDR3 protein. The sample carries under 250,000 distinct CDR3 sequences, over 9.5% recorded once. Sample: blood, either unsorted or a sorted T cell fraction (not recorded which). Receptor source: a male donor with ankylosing spondylitis or in good health (not recorded which).

About this clonotype itself: A much larger clone sits a single nucleotide away, making a read error possible. V gene TRBV2 combines with J gene TRBJ2-7; maybe TRBD1 (5 bases). Per the germline V gene, CDR1 is SNHLY and CDR2 is FYNNEI. Trimming took 7 bases from V and 9 from J, leaving 34 bases between them. The CDR3 extends over 18 amino acids. The CDR3 bases are TGTGCCAGCACTCCAACCTTCGGGTGGGGCCTAACCACGGACGGGCAGTACTTC. Protein sequence: CASTPTFGWGLTTDGQYF.

This clonotype occurred many times. The CDR3 protein is CATGTSGRTGELFF. The CDR3 coding sequence is TGTGCCACTGGGACTAGCGGACGCACCGGGGAGCTGTTTTTT. The chain has TRBV2 and TRBJ2-2; 11 bases fit TRBD2. The CDR3 has 14 amino acids. Trimming at V came to 10 bases and at J to 4 bases, leaving 5 bases not matched to a gene. CDR1 and CDR2 (germline): SNHLY, FYNNEI.

This clonotype has only a few counts. The chain joins TRBV6-1 to TRBJ2-1, with 10 nucleotides matching TRBD2. This CDR3 comprises 16 residues. Per germline, CDR1 MNHNS and CDR2 SASEGT. The V and J ends lost 3 bases and 4 bases, in that order; junction bases with no gene match: 6. CDR3 in amino acids: CASSDQLAGSYNEQFF. CDR3 DNA sequence: TGTGCCAGCAGTGACCAACTAGCGGGGTCATACAATGAGCAGTTCTTC.

The V and J genes are TRBV29-1 and TRBJ2-5; D might be TRBD2 (7 bases). V gave up 5 bases and J gave up 4 bases, with 17 bases separating them. Germline values: CDR1 SQVTM, CDR2 ANQGSEA. The CDR3 spans 14 residues. Here the CDR3 DNA reads TGCAGCGTTCCCTGGGGGGGCGTGGGAGAGACCCAGTACTTC. This codes for CSVPWGGVGETQYF.

The chain has TRBV11-2 and TRBJ2-7; maybe TRBD2 (6 bases). This CDR3 region has 15 residues. The V gene's germline CDR1 is SGHAT and CDR2 FQNNGV. V lost 0 bases and J lost 0, with 9 bases in between. The CDR3 spells CASSLEGGISYEQYF. DNA of the CDR3: TGTGCCAGCAGCTTAGAGGGGGGTATCTCCTACGAGCAGTACTTC.